The rows below give T cell receptor beta chains drawn from one sample of a study of cytomegalovirus exposure and HLA in healthy donors. Produced via immunoSEQ multiplex PCR; TCRdb's table is partial and in-frame only. The repertoire holds 100,000 to 120,000 clones, with roughly 90% as singletons. Sample: PBMCs. These receptors were taken from a woman under 40 in good health and CMV-seropositive. Both conserved end residues are part of each CDR3. Fields, in order: V gene, clone size, J gene, D gene, CDR3 protein, CDR3 DNA. The D gene is left open where the match is weak. The size field is filled for only some rows; it gives once, few, many or a size class.

TRBV5-6	NA	TRBJ2-2	TRBD1	CASSPQGPGELFF	TGTGCCAGCAGCCCACAGGGGCCCGGGGAGCTGTTTTTT
TRBV19	few	TRBJ2-2	TRBD2	CASSGDSGGPTGELFF	TGTGCCAGTAGTGGAGATAGCGGGGGACCCACCGGGGAGCTGTTTTTT
TRBV2	NA	TRBJ2-5	TRBD1	CASSSDRGNQETQYF	TGTGCCAGCAGTTCGGACAGGGGTAACCAAGAGACCCAGTACTTC
TRBV30	NA	TRBJ1-1	NA	CAWRRNSLNTEAFF	TGTGCCTGGAGACGGAACAGTTTGAACACTGAAGCTTTCTTT
TRBV6-5	NA	TRBJ1-5	NA	CASSPGGNSNQPQHF	TGTGCCAGCAGCCCCGGGGGGAATAGCAATCAGCCCCAGCATTTT
TRBV28	once	TRBJ1-1	TRBD1	CASSSPAGGYAEAFF	TGTGCCAGCAGTTCCCCCGCAGGGGGCTATGCTGAAGCTTTCTTT
TRBV5-6	NA	TRBJ2-5	TRBD1	CASRAYRGLETQYF	TGTGCCAGCAGAGCCTACAGGGGGCTGGAGACCCAGTACTTC
TRBV9	few	TRBJ2-7	NA	CASSVGPDSYEQYF	TGTGCCAGCAGCGTAGGCCCAGACTCCTACGAGCAGTACTTC
TRBV29-1	NA	TRBJ2-7	TRBD2	CSEGGEQYF	TGCAGCGAGGGAGGGGAGCAGTACTTC
TRBV25-1	few	TRBJ1-1	NA	CASTRGQGSTEAFF	TGTGCCAGCACCCGGGGTCAGGGGTCCACTGAAGCTTTCTTT
TRBV4-3	NA	TRBJ2-7	TRBD2	CASSQDLTGTRGEQYF	TGCGCCAGCAGCCAAGATTTAACCGGGACTAGGGGCGAGCAGTACTTC
TRBV29-1	NA	TRBJ2-5	NA	CSVVSGQETQYF	TGCAGCGTTGTTAGCGGTCAAGAGACCCAGTACTTC
TRBV10-3	NA	TRBJ2-7	NA	CAISPTGEEQYF	TGTGCCATCAGTCCAACAGGTGAGGAGCAGTACTTC
TRBV4-1	NA	TRBJ2-7	NA	CASSQNRDTSYEQYF	TGCGCCAGCAGCCAAAACCGGGACACGTCCTACGAGCAGTACTTC
TRBV20-1	NA	TRBJ1-1	NA	CSARGGRMAFF	TGCAGTGCTAGAGGCGGTCGAATGGCTTTCTTT
TRBV28	NA	TRBJ2-7	NA	CASSRQPSYEQYF	TGTGCCAGCAGTCGACAGCCCTCCTACGAGCAGTACTTC
TRBV5-1	NA	TRBJ1-5	NA	CASSPGQGNQPQHF	TGCGCCAGCAGCCCGGGGCAGGGGAATCAGCCCCAGCATTTT
TRBV6-5	NA	TRBJ2-7	NA	CASSYLGINYEQYF	TGTGCCAGCAGTTACCTCGGGATAAACTACGAGCAGTACTTC
TRBV9	NA	TRBJ2-3	NA	CASSPRGQLSTDTQYF	TGTGCCAGCAGCCCCAGAGGCCAGCTTAGCACAGATACGCAGTATTTT
TRBV4-1	NA	TRBJ2-5	TRBD2	CASSLKISREGETQYF	TGCGCCAGCAGCCTAAAGATTAGCCGGGAGGGAGAGACCCAGTACTTC
TRBV15	NA	TRBJ2-7	TRBD2	CATSPPGGGTYEQYF	TGTGCCACCAGCCCCCCGGGGGGGGGCACCTACGAGCAGTACTTC
TRBV4-1	NA	TRBJ2-7	NA	CVSSQDRGYYEQYF	TGCGTCAGCAGCCAAGATCGAGGATACTACGAGCAGTACTTC
TRBV10-3	NA	TRBJ1-5	TRBD1	CATRDRENQPQHF	TGTGCCACACGGGACAGGGAAAATCAGCCCCAGCATTTT
TRBV30	NA	TRBJ2-3	NA	CAWSRWGGTDTQYF	TGTGCCTGGAGTAGGTGGGGGGGCACAGATACGCAGTATTTT
TRBV5-1	NA	TRBJ1-2	NA	CASSPFLGNYGYTF	TGCGCCAGCAGCCCCTTTTTGGGCAACTATGGCTACACCTTC
TRBV5-1	NA	TRBJ2-6	NA	CASSSGRSGANVLTF	TGCGCCAGCAGCTCGGGGAGATCTGGGGCCAACGTCCTGACTTTC
TRBV5-1	NA	TRBJ1-2	NA	CASSDSGMGYGYTF	TGCGCCAGCAGCGACTCGGGGATGGGCTATGGCTACACCTTC
TRBV30	NA	TRBJ1-3	TRBD1	CAWSGGTDSGNTIYF	TGTGCCTGGAGTGGGGGGACAGACTCTGGAAACACCATATATTTT
TRBV4-2	NA	TRBJ2-3	NA	CASSHGTLSTDTQYF	TGTGCCAGCAGCCATGGGACTCTAAGCACAGATACGCAGTATTTT
TRBV30	NA	TRBJ2-7	NA	CAWSQGRRHEQYF	TGTGCCTGGAGTCAGGGTAGGCGCCACGAGCAGTACTTC
TRBV5-6	NA	TRBJ2-3	NA	CASSLAGVTDTQYF	TGTGCCAGCAGCTTGGCGGGAGTCACAGATACGCAGTATTTT
TRBV7-9	NA	TRBJ1-2	TRBD1	CASSLSGQDYGYTF	TGTGCCAGCAGCTTATCTGGACAGGACTATGGCTACACCTTC
TRBV6-1	NA	TRBJ2-3	NA	CASSEQGIRTDTQYF	TGTGCCAGCAGTGAACAGGGGATACGCACAGATACGCAGTATTTT
TRBV28	NA	TRBJ1-2	NA	CASSAWTEKNYGYTF	TGTGCCAGCAGTGCATGGACAGAAAAAAACTATGGCTACACCTTC
TRBV11-1	NA	TRBJ1-3	NA	CASSATGRSGNTIYF	TGTGCCAGCAGCGCAACAGGTCGCTCTGGAAACACCATATATTTT
TRBV5-4	NA	TRBJ2-1	NA	CASSLASVGNEQFF	TGTGCCAGCAGCTTGGCTAGCGTGGGAAATGAGCAGTTCTTC
TRBV15	NA	TRBJ2-2	NA	CATSIRRGNTGELFF	TGTGCCACTTCGATTAGGCGGGGGAACACCGGGGAGCTGTTTTTT
TRBV11-1	NA	TRBJ2-7	NA	CASSLGFGGDEQYF	TGTGCCAGCAGCTTAGGCTTTGGAGGGGACGAGCAGTACTTC
TRBV21-1	NA	TRBJ2-1	NA	CASSKDGQCDNEQFF	TGTGCCAGCAGCAAAGACGGACAGTGCGATAATGAGCAGTTCTTC
TRBV18	NA	TRBJ2-7	NA	CASSSYVDSGKPYEQYF	TGTGCCAGCTCAAGTTACGTGGACAGTGGAAAACCTTACGAGCAGTACTTC